One sample yielded the 16 T cell receptor beta chains listed below, sequenced in a study of blood T cell repertoires in COVID-19. Some clones are missing from TCRdb's copy, which holds only in-frame ones; the method was immunoSEQ multiplex PCR. The table records roughly 120,000 clones, roughly nine tenths of them present only once. The sequenced sample consisted of peripheral blood. The receptors here all came from a man aged 65 to 85 who had recovered from COVID-19.

This sequence joins TRBV11-2 and TRBJ2-6; D call uncertain. This CDR3 has 15 amino acids. The V end was cut by 2 bases, the J end by 0 bases, with 5 bases between. Germline V CDR1 and CDR2: SGHAT, FQNNGV. The CDR3 sequence: CASSLQVSGANVLTF. The DNA of the CDR3 is TGTGCCAGCAGCTTACAGGTCTCTGGGGCCAACGTCCTGACTTTC.

This clone was detected only a few times. V is TRBV6-6 and J is TRBJ1-2; TRBD1 aligns across 9 bases. Germline CDR1 MNHNY, CDR2 SVGAGI (reference sequence). The CDR3 consists of 21 residues. V gave up 6 bases and J gave up 3 bases; unmatched junction bases: 26. This CDR3 is CASSRMNDPGQGKRSYYGYTF. For the CDR3, the DNA is TGTGCCAGCAGCCGGATGAACGACCCGGGACAGGGAAAGAGGTCCTACTATGGCTACACCTTC.

The chain has TRBV18 and TRBJ1-1; D is possibly TRBD1 (5 bases). Germline-derived CDR1 and CDR2 are KGHSH and LQKENI. V shed 8 bases and J shed 5 bases, with 15 bases lying between them. This CDR3 is built from 13 residues. CDR3 nucleotide sequence: TGTGCCAGCACCCCCAACGGGGGAACTGAAGCTTTCTTT. The encoded protein is CASTPNGGTEAFF.

The chain carries TRBV7-9 and TRBJ2-7; TRBD2 agrees at 12 bases. The CDR3 totals 18 residues. Germline assignment: CDR1 SEHNR and CDR2 FQNEAQ (reference sequence). With V trimmed by 4 bases and J by 5 bases, 15 bases remained unmatched. The CDR3 DNA reads TGTGCCAGCAGCTCGCCCTTTAGACTAGCGGGAGTTAGGGACGAGCAGTACTTC. Translation: CASSSPFRLAGVRDEQYF.

V gene TRBV7-9 combines with J gene TRBJ2-7, with D maybe TRBD2 (5 bases). Germline values: CDR1 SEHNR, CDR2 FQNEAQ (reference sequence). The V end lost 5 bases, the J end lost 0 bases, and 14 bases lay between the germline ends. The CDR3 runs to 15 residues. The CDR3 DNA is TGTGCCAGCAGCCCAGGTCGAGGGAACTCCTACGAGCAGTACTTC. As protein: CASSPGRGNSYEQYF.

This sequence joins TRBV19 and TRBJ1-6, with 7 bases lining up with TRBD1. Trimming took 3 bases from V and 0 from J; bases not matched to a gene: 11. The CDR3 is 19 residues long. Germline V gene sequence: CDR1 LNHDA, CDR2 SQIVND (reference sequence). This CDR3 is CASSIIGTATSSYNSPLHF. The CDR3 nucleotides read TGTGCCAGTAGTATTATCGGGACAGCCACGAGCTCCTATAATTCACCCCTCCACTTT.

As to this clone: This specimen includes other DNA sequences encoding the same CDR3. This chain connects TRBV24-1 to TRBJ2-7; 7 bases fit TRBD1. The trim removed 6 bases at V and 6 bases at J, leaving 4 bases unmatched. Germline V gene data show CDR1 as KGHDR and CDR2 as SFDVKD. The CDR3 covers 12 residues. Here the CDR3 reads CATSLTGAEQYF. The CDR3, as DNA: TGTGCCACCAGTTTAACAGGGGCCGAGCAGTACTTC.

This chain connects TRBV5-4 to TRBJ1-2, with unresolved D. Trimming pared 1 base from V and 8 bases from J, leaving 9 bases between. The germline CDR1 and CDR2 sequences are SGHNT and YYREEE (reference sequence). The length of the CDR3 is 12 residues. The CDR3 sequence is CASSLRGYGYTF. Written as DNA, the CDR3 is TGTGCCAGCAGCTTGCGGGGTTACGGCTACACCTTC.

The chain is built from TRBV7-3 and TRBJ2-5, with 9 bases matching TRBD2. Trimming took 2 bases from V and 12 from J; bases not matched to a gene: 7. This CDR3 region has 13 residues. From germline, CDR1 is SGHTA and CDR2 FQGTGA. The CDR3 nucleotides are TGTGCCAGCAGCTTATCGCTAGCGGGAAAAAAGTACTTC. The encoded protein is CASSLSLAGKKYF.

The V and J genes are TRBV28 and TRBJ1-2, with 7 bases lining up with TRBD1. This CDR3 spans 15 amino acids. CDR1 is MDHEN, CDR2 SYDVKM, per germline. J was trimmed by 1 base and V by 5 bases; bases with no gene match: 7. The CDR3 nucleotides are TGTGCCAGCAGTCCCGGGGGACAGAGTAACTATGGCTACACCTTC. This sequence encodes CASSPGGQSNYGYTF.

This sequence joins TRBV27 and TRBJ2-7; unclear D gene. Looked up from germline, CDR1 is MNHEY and CDR2 is SMNVEV (reference sequence). CDR3 length: 13 amino acids. Trimming removed 4 bases from V and 0 bases from J, with 7 bases in between. CDR3 residues: CASSSVRSYEQYF. CDR3 coding DNA: TGTGCCAGCAGTTCAGTCCGCTCCTACGAGCAGTACTTC.

The V gene is TRBV20-1, the J gene TRBJ2-5; D is perhaps TRBD2 (5 bases). Per germline, CDR1 DFQATT and CDR2 SNEGSKA (reference sequence). The V gene lost 6 bases and the J gene lost 5 bases, with 10 bases spanning the gap. The CDR3 has 11 amino acids. Written as DNA, the CDR3 is TGCAGTGCAGTAGCGAGGGAGACCCAGTACTTC. This translates into CSAVARETQYF.

The rearrangement joins TRBV20-1 to TRBJ2-3, with D tentatively TRBD2 (5 bases). Trimming removed 3 bases from V and 8 bases from J, with 12 bases in between. This CDR3 has 12 residues. Germline assignment: CDR1 DFQATT and CDR2 SNEGSKA (reference sequence). The CDR3 DNA is TGCAGTGCTAGTGCCGGGGTGCGTACGCAGTATTTT. It specifies CSASAGVRTQYF.

The chain links TRBV5-5 to TRBJ1-4, with 7 bases identical to TRBD1. This CDR3 spans 15 amino acids. J lost 8 bases, V lost 4 bases, and 11 bases had no gene match. Germline CDR1 SGHKS, CDR2 YYEKEE (reference sequence). The CDR3 region has the DNA TGTGCCAGCAGCCGGTCGGGTACAGGGGACGAAAAACTGTTTTTT. It is translated as CASSRSGTGDEKLFF.

CDR3 coding DNA: TGTGCCAGCAGCGCTAGCAGACACAATGAGCAGTTCTTC. This translates into CASSASRHNEQFF. This chain joins TRBV7-3 and TRBJ2-1; maybe TRBD2 (5 bases). The CDR3 spans 13 residues. Germline V gene sequence: CDR1 SGHTA, CDR2 FQGTGA. The V gene lost 5 bases and the J gene lost 5 bases, with 10 bases spanning the gap.

J is TRBJ1-1 and V is TRBV5-4, with TRBD1 matching over 11 bases. The V and J ends lost 0 bases and 11 bases, in that order; junction bases with no gene match: 9. The V gene's germline CDR1 is SGHNT and CDR2 YYREEE (reference sequence). The CDR3 totals 15 residues. CDR3 sequence (DNA): TGTGCCAGCAGCTTGGCACAGGGACAGGGGGTTAAGGCTTTCTTT. It yields the protein CASSLAQGQGVKAFF.